The rows below give T cell receptor beta chains drawn from one sample of a study of CXCR3-negative and CXCR3-positive naive CD8 T cells. TCRdb reprocessed the 5' RACE reads and reports one entry per CDR3 protein, with no DNA. The record lists some 140,000 distinct CDR3 sequences, of which the ten most abundant hold nearly 0.5%. Sequencing was carried out using naive CXCR3+ CD8+ T cells from blood. Receptors originate from a human donor in good health. Some clones in this sample may be carry-over from other donors' samples. CDR3s include the opening cysteine and the closing phenylalanine or tryptophan.

v_call	j_call	cdr3_aa
TRBV20-1	TRBJ2-5	CSARDYEGSVTQYF
TRBV2	TRBJ2-7	CASSEARVAGQKYEQYF
TRBV2	TRBJ2-5	CASSNPGSQVEGETQYF
TRBV4-1	TRBJ1-5	CASSQASLSRGNQPQHF
TRBV23-1	TRBJ2-7	CASSQFTGLAGGDEQYF
TRBV2	TRBJ2-2	CASSEDFAGELFF
TRBV20-1	TRBJ2-1	CSAREEDEQFF
TRBV5-5	TRBJ1-3	CASSWGGGGGNTIYF
TRBV3-1	TRBJ2-1	CASSQDLQGGHNEQFF
TRBV20-1	TRBJ2-7	CSALGLYEQYF
TRBV7-7	TRBJ2-5	CASSSRLAQAETQYF
TRBV6-4	TRBJ2-3	CASSDSPGAAITDTQYF
TRBV4-3	TRBJ2-2	CASSQDHANTGELFF
TRBV29-1	TRBJ2-7	CSVERDSQSHEQYF
TRBV20-1	TRBJ1-4	CSARDWDKYEKLFF
TRBV6-1	TRBJ2-7	CASLFLGGGEQYF
TRBV20-1	TRBJ1-5	CSARDLQAPNQPQHF
TRBV7-9	TRBJ2-7	CASSYHPGRGGYEQYF
TRBV27	TRBJ1-2	CASSNGGLRGGPNGYTF